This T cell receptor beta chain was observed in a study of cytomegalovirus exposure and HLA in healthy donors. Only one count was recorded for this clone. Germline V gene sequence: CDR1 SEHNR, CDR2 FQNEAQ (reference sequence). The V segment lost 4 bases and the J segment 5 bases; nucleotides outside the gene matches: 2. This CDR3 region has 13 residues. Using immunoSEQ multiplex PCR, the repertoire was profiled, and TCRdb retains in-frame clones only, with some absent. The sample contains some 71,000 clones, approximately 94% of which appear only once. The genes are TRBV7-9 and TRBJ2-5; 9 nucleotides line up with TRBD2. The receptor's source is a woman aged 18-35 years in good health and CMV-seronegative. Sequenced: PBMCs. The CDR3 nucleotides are TGTGCCAGCAGCTCTAGCGGGAAGGAGACCCAGTACTTC. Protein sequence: CASSSSGKETQYF.